This paragraph covers one TCR beta chain sequence. Its antigen is still unknown. This sample is part of a study of Ad26.COV2.S vaccination and SARS-CoV-2 variants. Findings of the study overall: Placebo recipients showed lower spike-specific TCR breadth than vaccinees. Overall T cell responses may have been underestimated by the analyses of TCR breadth and depth. Placebo recipients and vaccine recipients were similar in non-spike TCR breadth.

TCRdb keeps only in-frame clones here, not all; method: immunoSEQ multiplex PCR. This repertoire shows about 450,000 clones, roughly 89% found once; its top ten account for over 2%. The treatment is: 15 to 20 received Ad26.COV2.S at low or high dose, single or two shots; roughly five received placebo; per-sample allocation not given. Samples were taken on day 63 after the first vaccine or placebo injection. An Ad26 vector carrying the Wuhan-strain SARS-CoV-2 spike served as the vaccine. This sequence was found in a person between 18 and 60 years old who received the Ad26.COV2.S COVID-19 vaccine or a placebo. The starting material was peripheral blood, obtained in a trial of Ad26.COV2.S vaccine versus placebo.

The CDR3 nucleotides read TGTGCCAGCAGTTACGGAGGCAATGAGCAGTTCTTC. This codes for CASSYGGNEQFF. The chain combines TRBV6-5 with TRBJ2-1, with D perhaps matching TRBD2 (5 bases). In germline, CDR1 is MNHEY, CDR2 SVGAGI. This CDR3 spans 12 amino acids. Between the trimmed V and J ends, which lost 2 bases and 6 bases, there was a span of 5 bases.